This TCR beta chain was sequenced for a study of cytomegalovirus exposure and HLA in healthy donors. The CDR3 length is 17 residues. Germline loops: CDR1 SGHVS, CDR2 FNYEAQ. V was pared by 1 base and J by 3 bases, with 9 bases of the junction left unmatched. The PCR was carried out with 60 Vbeta primers and 13 Jbeta primers. Profiled with immunoSEQ multiplex PCR; TCRdb holds only in-frame clones, not every one. The table includes more than 200,000 clones, 65% to 80% detected once. The clonotype originates from a girl aged 2-10 years in good health and CMV-seronegative. Sequencing was performed on PBMCs. The chain uses TRBV7-6 and TRBJ2-5, with 9 bases aligning to TRBD2. The CDR3 here is CASSLGSASGGKETQYF. CDR3 DNA sequence: TGTGCCAGCAGCTTAGGCTCCGCAAGCGGGGGGAAAGAGACCCAGTACTTC.